This TCR beta chain is drawn from a study of shared clonotypes between healthy human individuals. Points from the study as a whole: Having only a few donors restricted how much genetic and exposure-history diversity was captured.

About this clone: Its specificity is not known. Other DNA sequences from this sample encode an identical CDR3 as well.

CDR3 length: 14 residues. Between the trimmed V and J ends, which lost 5 bases and 2 bases, there was a span of 9 bases. Per germline, CDR1 SGHVS and CDR2 FQNEAQ. Repertoires were generated with immunoSEQ multiplex PCR, while TCRdb's copy carries only in-frame clones and drops some. The profile covers about 2.4 million clones, with 85% to 95% appearing a single time and roughly 0.13% taken by the ten largest. The rearrangement uses TRBV7-8 and TRBJ2-2; tentatively, D is TRBD1 (5 bases). This clonotype was obtained from a man aged 18 to 30 in good health. The sample was naive CD4+ T cells sorted from blood. The subset denotes: CD45RA+ positively selected. The CDR3 region is CASSLRENTGELFF. CDR3 coding DNA: TGTGCCAGCAGCCTCAGGGAAAACACCGGGGAGCTGTTTTTT.